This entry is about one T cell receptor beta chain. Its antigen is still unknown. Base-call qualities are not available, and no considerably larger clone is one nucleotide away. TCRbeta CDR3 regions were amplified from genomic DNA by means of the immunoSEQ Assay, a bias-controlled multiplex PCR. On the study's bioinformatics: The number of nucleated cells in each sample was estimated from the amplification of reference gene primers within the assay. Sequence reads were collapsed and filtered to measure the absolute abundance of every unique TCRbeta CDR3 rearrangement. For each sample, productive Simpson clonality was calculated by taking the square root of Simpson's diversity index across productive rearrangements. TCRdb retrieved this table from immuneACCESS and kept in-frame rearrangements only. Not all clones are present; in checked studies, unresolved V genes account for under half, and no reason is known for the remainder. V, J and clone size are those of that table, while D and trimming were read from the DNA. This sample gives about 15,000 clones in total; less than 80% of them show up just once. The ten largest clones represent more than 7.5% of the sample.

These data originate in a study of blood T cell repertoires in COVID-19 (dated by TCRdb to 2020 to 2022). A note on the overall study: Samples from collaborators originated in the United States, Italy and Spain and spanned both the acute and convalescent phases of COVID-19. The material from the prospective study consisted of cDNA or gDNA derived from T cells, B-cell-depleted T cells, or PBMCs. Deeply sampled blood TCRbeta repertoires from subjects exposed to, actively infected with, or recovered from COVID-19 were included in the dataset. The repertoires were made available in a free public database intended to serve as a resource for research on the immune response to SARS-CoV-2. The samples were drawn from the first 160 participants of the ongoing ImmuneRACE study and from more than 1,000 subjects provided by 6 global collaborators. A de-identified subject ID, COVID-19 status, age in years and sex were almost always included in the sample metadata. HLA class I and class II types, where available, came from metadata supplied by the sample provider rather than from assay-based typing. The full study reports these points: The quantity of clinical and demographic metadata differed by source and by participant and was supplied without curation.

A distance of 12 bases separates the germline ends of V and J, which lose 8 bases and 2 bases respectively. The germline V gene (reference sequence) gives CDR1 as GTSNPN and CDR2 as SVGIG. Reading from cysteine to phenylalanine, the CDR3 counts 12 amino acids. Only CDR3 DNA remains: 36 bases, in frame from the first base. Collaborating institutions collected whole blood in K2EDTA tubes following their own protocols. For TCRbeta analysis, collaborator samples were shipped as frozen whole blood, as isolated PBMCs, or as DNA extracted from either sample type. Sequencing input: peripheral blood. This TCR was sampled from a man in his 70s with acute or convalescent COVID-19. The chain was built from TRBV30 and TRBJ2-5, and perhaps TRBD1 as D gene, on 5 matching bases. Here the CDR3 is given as CASRESQETQYF. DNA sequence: TGTGCCAGCAGGGAATCTCAAGAGACCCAGTACTTC.